The sequence of this T cell receptor (beta chain) was determined in a study of cytomegalovirus exposure and HLA in healthy donors. Findings and caveats of the study: Associated with HLA alleles at 0.05 false discovery rate in a later analysis were over 15,000 TCR beta sequences.

Points on this clone: Its antigen is not identified.

PCR used 60 Vbeta primers and 13 Jbeta primers. The table came from immunoSEQ multiplex PCR; TCRdb's copy has only in-frame clones and leaves some out. The repertoire holds some 140,000 clones, about two thirds seen once, with around 4.2% in the top ten. Trimming took 8 bases from V and 3 from J, leaving 14 bases between them. Germline assignment: CDR1 SGHTA and CDR2 FQGNSA. The CDR3 spans 15 residues. The J gene is TRBJ2-6, the V gene TRBV7-2, with D unclear. Specimen: PBMCs. The receptor comes from a man in his forties or fifties in good health and CMV-seropositive. The CDR3 DNA sequence: TGTGCCAGCCTTTTTCGGTCGGGTGGGGCCAACGTCCTGACTTTC. As protein: CASLFRSGGANVLTF.